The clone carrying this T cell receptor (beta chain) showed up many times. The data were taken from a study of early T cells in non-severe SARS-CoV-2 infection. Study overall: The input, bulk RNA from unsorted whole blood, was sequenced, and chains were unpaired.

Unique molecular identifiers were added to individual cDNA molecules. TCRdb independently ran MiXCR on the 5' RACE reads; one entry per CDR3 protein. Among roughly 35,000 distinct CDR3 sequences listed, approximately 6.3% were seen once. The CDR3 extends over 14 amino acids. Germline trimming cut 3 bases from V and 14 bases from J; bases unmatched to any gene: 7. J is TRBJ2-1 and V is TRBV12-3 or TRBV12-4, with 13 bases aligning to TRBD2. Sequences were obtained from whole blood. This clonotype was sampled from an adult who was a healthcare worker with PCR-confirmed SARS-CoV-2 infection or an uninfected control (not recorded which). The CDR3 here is CASSFRLAGGGEFF. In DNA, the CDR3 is TGTGCCAGCAGTTTCAGACTAGCGGGAGGAGGCGAGTTCTTC.